A selection of T cell receptor beta chains follows, all from one sample in a study of T cells after yellow fever vaccination. One entry per CDR3 protein results from TCRdb running MiXCR on the 5' RACE reads. Of 300,000 or so distinct CDR3 sequences detected, about an eighth appear once; the ten largest clones hold about 0.51%. The input for sequencing was CD4+ T cells sorted from PBMCs, taken 45 days after the yellow fever booster vaccination. These receptors all come from a man aged 25 to 40 who received the YFV17D yellow fever vaccine. CDR3s include the opening cysteine and the closing phenylalanine or tryptophan. The D gene is left open where the match is weak.

D: .; J: TRBJ2-7; V: TRBV29-1; CDR3: CSVTSRVRAAATYEQYF
D: TRBD2; J: TRBJ2-5; V: TRBV20-1; CDR3: CSARGPRAGGPGETQYF
D: .; J: TRBJ2-5; V: TRBV7-2; CDR3: CASSSESGGGETQYF
D: .; J: TRBJ1-2; V: TRBV24-1; CDR3: CATSEGRYGYTF
D: TRBD1; J: TRBJ2-1; V: TRBV5-1; CDR3: CASSFTGQGRGEQFF
D: .; J: TRBJ2-7; V: TRBV6-2/TRBV6-3; CDR3: CASSYKGVVIYEQYF
D: .; J: TRBJ2-1; V: TRBV5-1; CDR3: CASSLVLADEQFF
D: .; J: TRBJ2-1; V: TRBV9; CDR3: CASSVTRDLYNEQFF
D: .; J: TRBJ2-3; V: TRBV5-5; CDR3: CASSLAMGVGADTQYF
D: .; J: TRBJ2-7; V: TRBV15; CDR3: CATSPNPGDEQYF
D: .; J: TRBJ2-1; V: TRBV10-3; CDR3: CAISVARENEQFF
D: .; J: TRBJ1-4; V: TRBV20-1; CDR3: CSARDGSAVGELFF
D: TRBD2; J: TRBJ2-1; V: TRBV20-1; CDR3: CTATTSGSISYNEQFF
D: .; J: TRBJ2-5; V: TRBV7-9; CDR3: CASSQMTGRETQYF
D: .; J: TRBJ2-2; V: TRBV29-1; CDR3: CSVRETGRGNTGELFF
D: TRBD2; J: TRBJ2-1; V: TRBV7-3; CDR3: CASSFAGDYNEQFF
D: .; J: TRBJ2-1; V: TRBV6-2/TRBV6-3; CDR3: CASTWDSVSSYNEQFF
D: TRBD2; J: TRBJ2-2; V: TRBV3-1; CDR3: CASSQGSGSTGELFF
D: TRBD2; J: TRBJ2-5; V: TRBV18; CDR3: CASSRTSGSRETQYF
D: .; J: TRBJ2-1; V: TRBV14; CDR3: CASSQGRLGEQFF
D: .; J: TRBJ2-1; V: TRBV25-1; CDR3: CASSAVGLHEQFF
D: TRBD2; J: TRBJ2-1; V: TRBV19; CDR3: CASKVYGGRVEQFF
D: TRBD2; J: TRBJ2-2; V: TRBV29-1; CDR3: CSVALPRLGASSGSGAGELFF
D: .; J: TRBJ2-2; V: TRBV20-1; CDR3: CSARGVVGYTGELFF
D: .; J: TRBJ1-6; V: TRBV12-3/TRBV12-4; CDR3: CASSSTASVDSPLHF
D: .; J: TRBJ1-2; V: TRBV18; CDR3: CASSPGDPDYGYTF
D: .; J: TRBJ2-1; V: TRBV20-1; CDR3: CSADPAGDGGNEQFF
D: .; J: TRBJ2-1; V: TRBV5-1; CDR3: CASSPTGGSYNEQFF
D: TRBD2; J: TRBJ2-7; V: TRBV3-1; CDR3: CASSTISGSSYEQYF
D: TRBD2; J: TRBJ2-3; V: TRBV6-5; CDR3: CASSYRGRGTSVDTQYF
D: .; J: TRBJ2-4; V: TRBV19; CDR3: CASSREGSGAKNIQYF
D: .; J: TRBJ2-5; V: TRBV9; CDR3: CASSVAGAETQYF
D: .; J: TRBJ2-2; V: TRBV2; CDR3: CASSDPGHLYTGELFF
D: TRBD2; J: TRBJ2-3; V: TRBV20-1; CDR3: CSARGRSLTGGRARTDTQYF
D: .; J: TRBJ2-1; V: TRBV5-1; CDR3: CASKRLLGAVTTGGEQFF
D: TRBD1; J: TRBJ2-1; V: TRBV24-1; CDR3: CATSRDRGGEQFF
D: .; J: TRBJ1-1; V: TRBV11-2; CDR3: CASSFRGSMNTEAFF
D: TRBD2; J: TRBJ2-3; V: TRBV10-3; CDR3: CAISASGRRVTQYF
D: .; J: TRBJ2-1; V: TRBV7-6; CDR3: CASSLGTAWDNEQFF
D: .; J: TRBJ2-3; V: TRBV7-2; CDR3: CASSPTPAPTDTQYF
D: .; J: TRBJ2-3; V: TRBV20-1; CDR3: CSAVSIGSTDTQYF
D: .; J: TRBJ2-2; V: TRBV2; CDR3: CASSPSRTGELFF
D: .; J: TRBJ1-1; V: TRBV12-3/TRBV12-4; CDR3: CASSLSGAFF
D: .; J: TRBJ1-1; V: TRBV6-4; CDR3: CASSERRGAEAFF
D: .; J: TRBJ2-2; V: TRBV2; CDR3: CASTLSTTGELFF
D: .; J: TRBJ1-1; V: TRBV29-1; CDR3: CSVDPRFDFRTTEAFF
D: .; J: TRBJ2-1; V: TRBV12-3/TRBV12-4; CDR3: CASSLSPRDSRFF
D: .; J: TRBJ2-5; V: TRBV3-1; CDR3: CASRIGTTRETQYF
D: .; J: TRBJ1-2; V: TRBV12-3/TRBV12-4; CDR3: CASSFTSSGGYTF
D: TRBD1; J: TRBJ2-3; V: TRBV20-1; CDR3: CSARGQGNADTQYF